Listed below are T cell receptor beta chains from one sample, sequenced in a study of post-analysis software for immune sequencing data. TCRdb processed the PCR reads anew with MiXCR; each CDR3 protein has one entry. This sample has more than 450,000 distinct CDR3 sequences, with 40% to 50% found just once. The sample comprised blood. These receptors came from a girl aged 5-17 years with multiple sclerosis. The CDR3 runs from the conserved cysteine through the conserved F or W. The D gene is left open where the match is weak. Size is omitted from some rows. Given values are once, few, many or a class for expanded clones.

j_call,d_call,v_call,clone_size,cdr3_aa,cdr3_nt
TRBJ1-5,TRBD1,TRBV7-8,-,CASRGTGEGNQPQHF,TGTGCCAGCAGGGGGACAGGGGAGGGCAATCAGCCCCAGCATTTT
TRBJ2-3,-,TRBV7-3,-,CASSLSRPGIDTQYF,TGTGCCAGCAGCTTGAGCCGGCCAGGCATAGATACGCAGTATTTT
TRBJ2-7,-,TRBV28,-,CASSVGGNLYEQYF,TGTGCCAGTAGTGTGGGAGGAAACCTCTACGAGCAGTACTTC
TRBJ2-2,TRBD1,TRBV19,-,CASRRGTGDARPITGELFF,TGTGCCAGTCGCCGCGGGACAGGGGACGCAAGACCCATCACCGGGGAGCTGTTTTTT
TRBJ2-1,-,TRBV29-1,-,CSVGARTYNEQFF,TGCAGCGTTGGGGCCAGGACCTACAATGAGCAGTTCTTC
TRBJ1-1,-,TRBV18,-,CASSVEGLNTEAFF,TGTGCCAGCTCAGTGGAGGGCCTGAACACTGAAGCTTTCTTT
TRBJ1-5,TRBD1,TRBV20-1,-,CSASGDRNQPQHF,TGCAGTGCTAGTGGGGACAGGAATCAGCCCCAGCATTTT
TRBJ2-5,-,TRBV12-3/TRBV12-4,few,CASGRWGQTQYF,TGTGCCAGCGGGAGGTGGGGCCAGACCCAGTACTTC
TRBJ2-3,-,TRBV7-3,-,CASSQGVSLTDTQYF,TGTGCCAGCAGCCAGGGCGTATCTCTCACAGATACGCAGTATTTT
TRBJ2-3,-,TRBV6-1,once,CASKWLVPPYTQYF,TGTGCCAGCAAGTGGCTAGTTCCCCCTTATACGCAGTATTTT
TRBJ1-6,TRBD1,TRBV4-1,-,CASSQEQGLNSPLHF,TGCGCCAGCAGCCAGGAACAGGGGCTGAATTCACCCCTCCACTTT
TRBJ1-6,TRBD1,TRBV3-1,few,CASSRQGGDSPLHF,TGTGCCAGCAGTCGACAGGGCGGGGATTCACCCCTCCACTTT
TRBJ2-7,TRBD1,TRBV24-1,few,CATSDPKQGKDEQYF,TGTGCCACCAGTGACCCGAAACAGGGGAAGGACGAGCAGTACTTC
TRBJ1-2,-,TRBV6-1,-,CASSEVGNANYGYTF,TGTGCCAGCAGTGAAGTGGGCAATGCTAACTATGGCTACACCTTC
TRBJ2-3,-,TRBV10-3,-,CAISEPGFYKGSTDTQYF,TGTGCCATCAGTGAACCGGGTTTCTATAAAGGGAGCACAGATACGCAGTATTTT
TRBJ1-1,-,TRBV4-1,-,CASGPRGRAEAFF,TGCGCCAGCGGTCCCCGGGGGAGAGCTGAAGCTTTCTTT
TRBJ1-6,-,TRBV4-2,-,CASSQPTSYNSPLHF,TGTGCCAGCAGCCAACCTACAAGCTATAATTCACCCCTCCACTTT
TRBJ2-7,TRBD1,TRBV13,once,CASTYRGHDEQYF,TGTGCCAGCACCTACAGGGGGCACGACGAGCAGTACTTC
TRBJ2-4,-,TRBV12-3/TRBV12-4,few,CASSLMSLLAKNIQYF,TGTGCCAGCAGTTTAATGAGTCTGTTAGCCAAAAACATTCAGTACTTC
TRBJ1-1,TRBD1,TRBV2,-,CASIRNRGNTEAFF,TGTGCCAGTATAAGGAACAGGGGCAACACTGAAGCTTTCTTT
TRBJ2-3,TRBD2,TRBV11-3,few,CASSPRLAGGSNTQYF,TGTGCCAGCAGCCCAAGACTAGCGGGGGGGTCTAATACGCAGTATTTT
TRBJ1-6,-,TRBV3-1,-,CASSQHREGSPLHF,TGTGCCAGCAGCCAACACCGCGAGGGCTCACCCCTCCACTTT
TRBJ1-1,-,TRBV5-1,-,CASSLGRTGNTEAFF,TGCGCCAGCAGCTTGGGAAGGACGGGGAACACTGAAGCTTTCTTT
TRBJ2-1,TRBD1,TRBV10-3,few,CAINRQGNSYNEQFF,TGTGCCATCAATAGACAGGGGAACTCCTACAATGAGCAGTTCTTC
TRBJ2-7,TRBD1,TRBV9,-,CASSAGTGQGSYEQYF,TGTGCCAGCAGCGCCGGGACAGGGCAAGGCTCCTACGAGCAGTACTTC
TRBJ2-7,-,TRBV12-3/TRBV12-4,-,CASSFRGTYGQYF,TGTGCCAGCAGTTTTCGGGGAACCTACGGGCAGTACTTC
TRBJ1-2,-,TRBV12-3/TRBV12-4,few,CASSSGQATYGYTF,TGTGCCAGCAGTTCCGGTCAGGCCACCTATGGCTACACCTTC
TRBJ2-7,TRBD1,TRBV11-1,few,CASSSYDRAPDEQYF,TGTGCCAGCAGCTCGTACGACAGGGCGCCGGACGAGCAGTACTTC
TRBJ2-7,TRBD1,TRBV5-6,few,CASRGGQGPIYEQYF,TGTGCCAGCAGGGGGGGACAGGGTCCCATCTACGAGCAGTACTTC
TRBJ2-1,-,TRBV7-2,-,CASSSGPNNEQFF,TGTGCCAGCAGCTCGGGACCAAACAATGAGCAGTTCTTC
TRBJ1-2,TRBD1,TRBV5-5,-,CASSLAQGQAGNYGYTF,TGTGCCAGCAGCTTGGCCCAGGGACAGGCGGGGAACTATGGCTACACCTTC
TRBJ1-3,-,TRBV20-1,few,CSAMPPPGVSSGNTIYF,TGCAGTGCTATGCCTCCCCCGGGGGTGAGCTCTGGAAACACCATATATTTT
TRBJ2-1,-,TRBV5-1,-,CASSREDPLGEQFF,TGCGCCAGCAGCCGCGAGGACCCTTTGGGTGAGCAGTTCTTC
TRBJ1-2,-,TRBV12-3/TRBV12-4,-,CASSLTEIYGYTF,TGTGCCAGCAGTTTAACCGAAATCTATGGCTACACCTTC
TRBJ2-5,-,TRBV14,few,CANRGVQYF,TGTGCCAACCGTGGGGTCCAGTACTTC
TRBJ1-1,-,TRBV6-6,-,CASVKLDTEAFF,TGTGCCAGCGTTAAGTTGGACACTGAAGCTTTCTTT
TRBJ2-7,TRBD2,TRBV28,few,CASSQGGARYEQYF,TGTGCCAGCAGTCAGGGAGGGGCTAGGTACGAGCAGTACTTC
TRBJ1-2,-,TRBV20-1,-,CSAREGRANYGYTF,TGCAGTGCTAGAGAGGGCAGGGCGAACTATGGCTACACCTTC
TRBJ2-7,TRBD2,TRBV6-5,few,CASSQGTSGFSEQYF,TGTGCCAGCAGCCAAGGGACTAGCGGGTTCAGCGAGCAGTACTTC
TRBJ1-5,-,TRBV12-3/TRBV12-4,few,CASSLGDYNQPQHF,TGTGCCAGCAGTTTAGGAGACTACAATCAGCCCCAGCATTTT
TRBJ1-5,-,TRBV4-1,-,CASSQGDRKSNQPQHF,TGCGCCAGCAGCCAAGGCGACAGGAAAAGCAATCAGCCCCAGCATTTT
TRBJ1-2,-,TRBV4-1,once,CASSQDFVRGGYTF,TGCGCCAGCAGCCAAGATTTTGTCAGGGGTGGCTACACCTTC
TRBJ1-1,-,TRBV29-1,-,CSVQGRGNTEAFF,TGCAGCGTTCAAGGACGGGGGAACACTGAAGCTTTCTTT
TRBJ1-5,-,TRBV20-1,few,CSARSEWAGNQPQHF,TGCAGTGCTAGGTCTGAGTGGGCTGGCAATCAGCCCCAGCATTTT
TRBJ1-1,-,TRBV20-1,few,CSARDRLRGATEAFF,TGCAGTGCTAGAGATCGGTTGAGGGGGGCCACTGAAGCTTTCTTT
TRBJ1-4,-,TRBV10-3,few,CAISEGTTNEKLFF,TGTGCCATCAGTGAAGGAACAACTAATGAAAAACTGTTTTTT
TRBJ2-7,-,TRBV11-3,-,CASSLEGDYEQYF,TGTGCCAGCAGCTTAGAAGGGGACTACGAGCAGTACTTC
TRBJ2-6,-,TRBV12-3/TRBV12-4,-,CASRLRQEFGANVLTF,TGTGCCAGCAGACTCAGACAGGAGTTTGGGGCCAACGTCCTGACTTTC
TRBJ2-3,-,TRBV12-3/TRBV12-4,-,CASSSYKESRTDTQYF,TGTGCCAGCAGTTCCTACAAGGAGTCTAGAACAGATACGCAGTATTTT
TRBJ2-3,-,TRBV6-6,many,CASSSQGTQYF,TGTGCCAGCAGCTCCCAGGGTACGCAGTATTTT
TRBJ2-5,TRBD2,TRBV20-1,-,CSASRGGRETQYF,TGCAGTGCTAGTCGGGGGGGCCGAGAGACCCAGTACTTC
TRBJ2-7,-,TRBV10-3,-,CAVSESRQLGEQYF,TGTGCCGTCAGTGAGTCGAGACAGTTGGGCGAGCAGTACTTC
TRBJ2-7,TRBD2,TRBV12-3/TRBV12-4,-,CASSRAGVSYEQYF,TGTGCCAGCAGCCGAGCGGGAGTCTCCTACGAGCAGTACTTC
TRBJ2-1,TRBD1,TRBV5-5,few,CASSWGTDNEQFF,TGTGCCAGCAGCTGGGGGACAGACAATGAGCAGTTCTTC
TRBJ2-1,-,TRBV6-2/TRBV6-3,-,CASSKESGWALLGQFF,TGTGCCAGCAGTAAGGAGAGCGGGTGGGCCTTGTTGGGGCAGTTCTTC
TRBJ1-1,-,TRBV12-3/TRBV12-4,-,CASGEMDTEAFF,TGTGCCAGCGGAGAAATGGACACTGAAGCTTTCTTT
TRBJ2-5,-,TRBV27,few,CASTPTRTLNPPNATQYF,TGTGCCAGCACCCCAACGCGGACACTGAATCCCCCAAACGCGACCCAGTACTTC